One sample yielded the 29 T cell receptor beta chains listed below, sequenced in a study of regulatory T cells in long-lasting Graves disease (dated by TCRdb to about 2021). In light of the paper, this sample's time point label describes: persistent/refractory GD, antithyroid drugs over 5 years with positive TRAb. For both TCR sequencing and RNA sequencing, RNA was extracted from PBMCs in TRIzol. The library was produced with multiplex PCR. Sequencing was performed on an Illumina HiSeq 4000. To build TCR beta libraries, CDR3 regions were amplified by Arm-PCR using iRepertoire HTBI primers. TCRdb's own reprocessing of the public reads used fastp at Q25 and MiXCR and kept productive beta chains. One record per CDR3 amino acid sequence lists the most common genes and DNA. This sample comprises 400,000 to 500,000 distinct CDR3 sequences, about 22% of them detected only once. Together, the top ten hold roughly 7% of the sample.

Specimen: peripheral blood mononuclear cells (PBMCs), collected when the disease was refractory, from a patient treated with antithyroid drugs. The source is a female donor with Graves disease.

The J gene is TRBJ1-4, the V gene TRBV20-1; no reliable D call. The germline V gene has CDR1 DFQATT and CDR2 SNEGSKA (reference sequence). The length of the CDR3 is 14 residues. The germline V and J ends were trimmed by 2 bases and 3 bases, with 10 bases remaining between them. The CDR3 DNA reads as TGCAGTGCTAGATTCGCTGGCCCTAATGAAAAACTGTTTTTT. This encodes CSARFAGPNEKLFF.

A few counts support this clonotype. The rearrangement joins TRBV6-1 to TRBJ2-7; the match to TRBD1 covers 9 bases. CDR1 and CDR2 from the germline V gene are MNHNS and SASEGT. With 6 bases clipped from V and 2 bases from J, the junction kept 5 bases outside the gene matches. The CDR3 is 14 residues long. The CDR3 DNA reads as TGTGCCAGCAGGCCGGACAGGGGACCCTACGAGCAGTACTTC. Protein: CASRPDRGPYEQYF.

The chain links TRBV11-2 to TRBJ1-6; no clear D gene. This CDR3 has 14 residues. The germline CDR1 and CDR2 sequences are SGHAT and FQNNGV. Trimming left V 4 bases short and J 8 bases short, with 12 bases between. CDR3 loop: CASSSVRADSPLHF. CDR3 nucleotides: TGTGCCAGCAGCTCGGTACGAGCTGATTCACCCCTCCACTTT.

The gene calls are TRBV30 and TRBJ1-2, with 11 bases fitting TRBD1. The germline V gene has CDR1 GTSNPN and CDR2 SVGIG (reference sequence). J was trimmed by 4 bases and V by 5 bases; bases with no gene match: 6. The length of the CDR3 is 14 residues. The CDR3 here is CAWSIGTGGYGYTF. Here the CDR3 DNA reads TGTGCCTGGTCGATCGGGACAGGGGGCTATGGCTACACCTTC.

The sample holds a few counts of this clonotype. The chain uses TRBV6-1 and TRBJ2-6; 7 bases match TRBD1. The CDR3 contains 18 residues. J lost 2 bases, V lost 6 bases, and 13 bases had no gene match. The germline CDR1 and CDR2 sequences are MNHNS and SASEGT. The CDR3 spells CASSRSGRGNPGANVLTF. As DNA, the CDR3 is TGTGCCAGCAGCCGTTCGGGCAGGGGGAACCCTGGGGCCAACGTCCTGACTTTC.

In this sample, this clonotype turned up many times. The chain has TRBV20-1 and TRBJ2-7; TRBD2 might be the D (5 bases). Germline V gene data show CDR1 as DFQATT and CDR2 as SNEGSKA (reference sequence). This CDR3 has 11 residues. V lost 0 bases to trimming and J lost 7 bases, with 7 bases between them. Here the CDR3 DNA reads TGCAGTGCTAGAGATGGGGAGGAGCAGTACTTC. Its translation: CSARDGEEQYF.

This clonotype has at least ten counts. V usage is TRBV12-5 and J usage is TRBJ1-5, with 9 positions matching TRBD1. J was trimmed by 0 bases and V by 6 bases; bases with no gene match: 6. The CDR3 has 16 amino acids. Germline CDR1 is LGHNT and CDR2 is FRNRAP. This CDR3 is CASGDRGYYSNQPQHF. For the CDR3, the DNA is TGTGCTAGTGGGGACAGGGGATATTATAGCAATCAGCCCCAGCATTTT.

This chain connects TRBV4-2 to TRBJ2-4; TRBD2 might be the D (6 bases). CDR3 length: 17 residues. The V end lost 0 bases, the J end lost 0 bases, and 12 bases lay between the germline ends. Germline CDR1 LGHNA, CDR2 YNFKEQ. CDR3 bases: TGTGCCAGCAGCCAAGATAGGGACTTGCGAGCCAAAAACATTCAGTACTTC. Its translation: CASSQDRDLRAKNIQYF.

This clonotype has a handful of counts. The J gene is TRBJ2-7, the V gene TRBV6-1; 7 nucleotides agree with TRBD1. This CDR3 spans 14 amino acids. Germline assignment: CDR1 MNHNS and CDR2 SASEGT. The J segment lost 5 bases and the V segment lost 7 bases, leaving 11 bases of the junction unmatched. CDR3 sequence: CASISDRDLNEQYF. CDR3 sequence (DNA): TGTGCCAGCATCTCCGACAGGGATCTCAACGAGCAGTACTTC.

This clonotype was recorded a few times. The genes are TRBV6-1 and TRBJ2-7; 14 positions match TRBD2. Germline lookup yields CDR1 MNHNS and CDR2 SASEGT. The CDR3 is 16 residues long. V dropped 10 bases and J dropped 0; count of bases not matched to a gene: 8. CDR3 nucleotides: TGTGCCACCAGAGGACTAGCGGGAGGAAGCTCCTACGAGCAGTACTTC. Translation: CATRGLAGGSSYEQYF.

This clonotype was seen ten or more times. The CDR3 sequence: CASSPALTYEQYF. The CDR3 DNA reads TGTGCCAGCAGCCCCGCCTTAACCTACGAGCAGTACTTC. This sequence joins TRBV6-1 and TRBJ2-7; D unresolved. V was shortened by 6 bases and J by 2 bases, with 11 bases between the two germline ends. Per the germline V gene, CDR1 is MNHNS and CDR2 is SASEGT. The CDR3 loop spans 13 amino acids.

This clonotype came up a few times. The chain combines TRBV7-8 with TRBJ2-7; no firm D call. V was cut by 4 bases and J by 2 bases, with 15 bases left in between. The germline V gene has CDR1 SGHVS and CDR2 FQNEAQ. This CDR3 spans 15 amino acids. The CDR3 DNA is TGTGCCAGCAGCTCCATCCCAGGCGGAGCCTACGAGCAGTACTTC. It translates to CASSSIPGGAYEQYF.

There are many counts of this clonotype. The rearrangement links TRBV6-1 to TRBJ1-1, with D maybe TRBD1 (5 bases). Germline CDR1 MNHNS, CDR2 SASEGT. The ends were cut back, 3 bases at V and 6 bases at J, with 14 bases in the middle. This CDR3 contains 14 residues. The CDR3 region is CASSELGDNPEAFF. Written as DNA, the CDR3 is TGTGCCAGCAGTGAGTTGGGGGATAACCCTGAAGCTTTCTTT.

Regarding this clonotype: The junction and the germline gene differ at one end; a read error may be behind it. The J gene is TRBJ1-4, the V gene TRBV7-9; weak D call: TRBD1 (6 bases). CDR3 length equals 16 residues. Germline loops: CDR1 SEHNR, CDR2 FQNEAQ (reference sequence). CDR3: CASSLGGPATSEKLFF. CDR3 in DNA: TGTGCCAGCAGCTTAGGGGGGCCTGCAACTAGTGAAAAACTGTTTTTT. Supplemented by reference TRBV7-9 and TRBJ1-4, the full variable domain reads DTGVSQNPRHKITKRGQNVTFRCDPISEHNRLYWYRQTLGQGPEFLTYFQNEAQLEKSRLLSDRFSAERPKGSFSTLEIQRTEQGDSAMYLCASSLGGPATSEKLFFGSGTQLSVL.

The chain couples TRBV9 to TRBJ2-7; 12 positions match TRBD2. Losses at the gene ends were 0 bases for V and 6 bases for J; bases not matched to a gene: 4. The CDR3 loop spans 15 amino acids. CDR1 and CDR2 from the germline V gene are SGDLS and YYNGEE. Here the CDR3 DNA reads TGTGCCAGCAGCGTAGATGGGACTAGCGGGCGCGAGCAGTACTTC. Translating gives CASSVDGTSGREQYF.

This clonotype was counted ten times or more. The chain joins TRBV3-1 to TRBJ1-1; tentative D call: TRBD1 (5 bases). The CDR3 loop spans 14 amino acids. Germline CDR1 is LGHDT and CDR2 is YNNKEL (reference sequence). With 1 base removed from V and 5 bases from J, the gap between germline ends came to 11 bases. The CDR3 reads CASSQGREATEAFF. For the CDR3, the DNA is TGTGCCAGCAGCCAAGGCAGGGAGGCTACTGAAGCTTTCTTT.

This clonotype was seen only a few times. V usage is TRBV6-1 and J usage is TRBJ2-4, with 10 bases matching TRBD1. V shed 6 bases, J shed 1 base, and the junction held 9 bases outside the gene matches. The germline V gene has CDR1 MNHNS and CDR2 SASEGT. This CDR3 is built from 17 residues. DNA of the CDR3: TGTGCCAGCAGCGACCCGGGACAGGGGATCGCCAAAAACATTCAGTACTTC. Residues: CASSDPGQGIAKNIQYF.

In this sample, this clonotype turned up a few times. The V call is TRBV6-1, the J call TRBJ2-3; 10 nucleotides align to TRBD2. V lost 8 bases, J lost 1 base, and 6 bases stayed unmatched. The CDR3 spans 15 residues. Germline lookup yields CDR1 MNHNS and CDR2 SASEGT. This CDR3 is CASSPSGSGTDTQYF. The CDR3 DNA reads TGTGCCAGCTCACCTAGCGGGAGTGGCACAGATACGCAGTATTTT.

The rearrangement joins TRBV27 to TRBJ1-2; the D gene is possibly TRBD1 (5 bases). V lost 5 bases and J lost 4, with 14 bases in between. The CDR3 contains 14 residues. Germline V gene data show CDR1 as MNHEY and CDR2 as SMNVEV (reference sequence). CDR3 coding DNA: TGTGCCAGCAGTCTTCGGAGGGGAGGCTATGGCTACACCTTC. Its protein product is CASSLRRGGYGYTF.

V gene TRBV19 combines with J gene TRBJ2-5; D may be TRBD1 (5 bases). V shed 9 bases and J shed 2 bases, with 13 bases lying between them. The CDR3 has 13 residues. Germline CDR1 is LNHDA and CDR2 is SQIVND (reference sequence). CDR3 DNA sequence: TGTGCCAGCGGATCGACAGTTCAAGAGACCCAGTACTTC. Translation gives CASGSTVQETQYF.

This clonotype was counted many times. This chain uses TRBV2 with TRBJ2-6; TRBD1 aligns across 7 bases. The V gene's germline CDR1 is SNHLY and CDR2 FYNNEI. V was pared by 4 bases and J by 2 bases, with 5 bases of the junction left unmatched. The length of the CDR3 is 16 residues. CDR3: CASSGQGTTGANVLTF. In DNA form, the CDR3 reads TGTGCCAGCAGTGGACAGGGTACGACTGGGGCCAACGTCCTGACTTTC.

Remarks on this clonotype: This may come from a read error, since a much larger clone is one base off. The genes are TRBV29-1 and TRBJ1-1; D is unclear. This CDR3 region has 10 residues. Germline V gene data show CDR1 as SQVTM and CDR2 as ANQGSEA. Trimming shortened V by 7 bases and J by 11 bases, and 14 bases separated the two germline ends. As DNA, the CDR3 is TGCAGCGGGGGTCCCCGAGACGCTTTCTTT. Translating gives CSGGPRDAFF.

This chain joins TRBV9 and TRBJ1-4, with unresolved D. This CDR3 contains 14 residues. Germline V gene data show CDR1 as SGDLS and CDR2 as YYNGEE. V was shortened by 0 bases and J by 4 bases, with 7 bases between the two germline ends. CDR3 loop: CASSVGGHNEKLFF. Written as DNA, the CDR3 is TGTGCCAGCAGCGTAGGCGGGCATAATGAAAAACTGTTTTTT. The full variable domain, in which reference TRBV9 and TRBJ1-4 provide the parts outside the CDR3, is DSGVTQTPKHLITATGQRVTLRCSPRSGDLSVYWYQQSLDQGLQFLIQYYNGEERAKGNILERFSAQQFPDLHSELNLSSLELGDSALYFCASSVGGHNEKLFFGSGTQLSVL.

This clonotype was seen only a few times. V usage is TRBV28 and J usage is TRBJ1-1; unclear D gene. V was clipped by 6 bases and J by 8 bases, with 16 bases between them. CDR1 and CDR2 from the germline V gene are MDHEN and SYDVKM. CDR3 length equals 13 residues. The CDR3 spells CASSFSIGWEAFF. CDR3 coding DNA: TGTGCCAGCAGCTTTAGCATTGGTTGGGAAGCTTTCTTT.

This clonotype was picked up a small number of times. This chain joins TRBV27 and TRBJ2-3; D not resolved. Germline values: CDR1 MNHEY, CDR2 SMNVEV (reference sequence). V lost 5 bases and J 2 bases, leaving 8 bases between the germline ends. The CDR3 runs to 13 residues. The CDR3 spells CASSRDDTDTQYF. CDR3 nucleotide sequence: TGTGCCAGCAGTCGAGATGACACAGATACGCAGTATTTT.

This chain links TRBV14 with TRBJ2-1, with a tentative D call TRBD2 (6 bases). CDR3 size: 16 residues. Germline loops: CDR1 SGHDN, CDR2 FVKESK. Trimming removed 0 bases at V and 4 bases at J, with 13 bases between. DNA for the CDR3: TGTGCCAGCAGCCAAGATAGGTGGAGGGTGTACAATGAGCAGTTCTTC. This gives the protein CASSQDRWRVYNEQFF.

On this clonotype itself: One base away lies a much larger clone, so this may be a sequencing read error. This chain links TRBV6-4 with TRBJ1-1, with D maybe TRBD1 (5 bases). The CDR3 runs to 13 residues. Germline V gene lookup returns CDR1 MRHNA and CDR2 SNTAGT. CDR3 nucleotides: TGTGCCAGCAGTTACGGGGCCCTCACTGGAGCTTTCTTT. Translated: CASSYGALTGAFF.

This clonotype occurred many times. The V gene is TRBV20-1, the J gene TRBJ2-5, with D perhaps TRBD2 (5 bases). Trimming took off 0 bases at V and 5 bases at J, with 13 bases between the two ends. The germline CDR1 and CDR2 sequences are DFQATT and SNEGSKA (reference sequence). The CDR3 is 14 amino acids. The CDR3 DNA is TGCAGTGCTAGAGATCCGGCGGGTGTGGAGACCCAGTACTTC. Amino acids: CSARDPAGVETQYF.

The chain links TRBV3-1 to TRBJ1-2; no reliable D call. This CDR3 comprises 14 residues. Trimming took off 4 bases at V and 5 bases at J, with 14 bases between the two ends. CDR1 LGHDT and CDR2 YNNKEL come from the germline V gene (reference sequence). DNA of the CDR3: TGTGCCAGCAGCCCTTCGGACCGACGATATGGCTACACCTTC. Residues: CASSPSDRRYGYTF.